What follows are 15 T cell receptor beta chains derived from one specimen sequenced in a study of blood T cell repertoires in COVID-19. Clones were read by immunoSEQ multiplex PCR, and TCRdb kept only the in-frame ones, dropping some. This table has 120,000 or so clones, approximately 91% appearing once. Sequences were obtained from peripheral blood. These receptors were collected from an elderly woman with acute or convalescent COVID-19.

V gene TRBV5-1 combines with J gene TRBJ1-4, with 7 positions matching TRBD1. The CDR3 is 16 amino acids. Trimming took 4 bases from V and 0 from J; bases not matched to a gene: 6. CDR1 SGHRS and CDR2 YFSETQ come from the germline V gene. The CDR3 loop is CASSRGTAATNEKLFF. CDR3 nucleotide sequence: TGCGCCAGCAGCCGCGGGACAGCTGCAACTAATGAAAAACTGTTTTTT.

This chain uses TRBV18 with TRBJ1-2; 7 nucleotides align to TRBD1. CDR1 KGHSH and CDR2 LQKENI come from the germline V gene. J gave up 8 bases and V 4 bases, and 4 bases lay outside the gene matches. The CDR3 covers 12 residues. CDR3 nucleotides: TGTGCCAGCTCACGAGACAGGGACGGCTACACCTTC. Residues: CASSRDRDGYTF.

On this clone: A read error may account for a junction end that differs from germline. The chain is built from TRBV19 and TRBJ1-2, with TRBD1 matching 10 bases. The CDR3 loop spans 15 amino acids. Germline CDR1 is LNHDA and CDR2 is SQIVND (reference sequence). As DNA, the CDR3 is TGCCGCGGCGGGACAGGGGCCTCATTTGGCTATGGCTACACCTTC. Translation: CRGGTGASFGYGYTF.

V usage is TRBV7-9 and J usage is TRBJ2-7; 8 nucleotides match TRBD1. CDR3 size: 12 residues. The V segment lost 3 bases and the J segment 7 bases; nucleotides outside the gene matches: 2. Germline-derived CDR1 and CDR2 are SEHNR and FQNEAQ (reference sequence). The CDR3 loop is CASSLTGVEQYF. CDR3 DNA: TGTGCCAGCAGCTTGACAGGGGTTGAGCAGTACTTC.

The genes are TRBV6-6 and TRBJ2-7; TRBD1 matches 8 bases. CDR1 and CDR2 (germline): MNHNY, SVGAGI (reference sequence). The CDR3 has 15 residues. V trimming: 5 bases; J trimming: 0 bases; junction bases outside the gene matches: 6. The CDR3 DNA sequence: TGTGCCAGCAGTACCGGGACAGGTGACTCCTACGAGCAGTACTTC. Translated: CASSTGTGDSYEQYF.

This chain joins TRBV29-1 and TRBJ2-1; 7 bases fit TRBD1. The length of the CDR3 is 14 residues. The J segment lost 1 base and the V segment lost 8 bases, leaving 8 bases of the junction unmatched. Germline CDR1 SQVTM, CDR2 ANQGSEA. The CDR3 reads CSLPRDRSYNEQFF. CDR3 coding DNA: TGCAGCCTTCCTCGGGACAGATCCTACAATGAGCAGTTCTTC.

This chain joins TRBV7-9 and TRBJ1-1; TRBD1 might be the D (5 bases). The CDR3 has 15 amino acids. The germline V gene has CDR1 SEHNR and CDR2 FQNEAQ (reference sequence). V lost 3 bases and J 5 bases, leaving 16 bases between the germline ends. The CDR3 spells CASSLGLPSVTEAFF. The CDR3 nucleotides read TGTGCCAGCAGCTTGGGGCTTCCTAGTGTGACTGAAGCTTTCTTT.

The CDR3 coding sequence is TGTGCCAGCAGCTTAGCCAGGGGGGAAAATTCACCCCTCCACTTT. The encoded protein is CASSLARGENSPLHF. The rearrangement joins TRBV7-2 to TRBJ1-6; TRBD1 matches 7 bases. Germline lookup yields CDR1 SGHTA and CDR2 FQGNSA. The CDR3 covers 15 residues. Trimming cost V 0 bases and J 7 bases; bases outside gene matches: 3. Based on the CDR3 plus reference TRBV7-2 and TRBJ1-6, the full variable domain is GAGVSQSPSNKVTEKGKDVELRCDPISGHTALYWYRQSLGQGLEFLIYFQGNSAPDKSGLPSDRFSAERTGGSVSTLTIQRTQQEDSAVYLCASSLARGENSPLHFGNGTRLTVT.

Only one count was recorded for this clone. Its ends do not fully match the called genes, so a read error is possible. This chain uses TRBV6-5 with TRBJ1-4; D might be TRBD1 (6 bases). The CDR3 runs to 14 residues. Germline CDR1 and CDR2: MNHEY and SVGAGI. Here the CDR3 reads CTSRPRTADEKLFF. In DNA form, the CDR3 reads TGTACCAGCAGACCCCGGACAGCGGATGAAAAACTGTTTTTT.

The chain employs TRBV7-9 and TRBJ1-3, with 8 bases lining up with TRBD1. The CDR3 sequence is 19 residues long. J gave up 1 base and V 5 bases, and 16 bases lay outside the gene matches. Germline CDR1 reads SEHNR; CDR2 reads FQNEAQ (reference sequence). CDR3 sequence (DNA): TGTGCCAGCAGCCCACCACAGGGGGAAGTTCGAGAATCTGGAAACACCATATATTTT. Residues: CASSPPQGEVRESGNTIYF. The full variable domain, rest sourced from reference TRBV7-9 and TRBJ1-3, is DTGVSQNPRHKITKRGQNVTFRCDPISEHNRLYWYRQTLGQGPEFLTYFQNEAQLEKSRLLSDRFSAERPKGSFSTLEIQRTEQGDSAMYLCASSPPQGEVRESGNTIYFGEGSWLTVV.

This chain links TRBV11-2 with TRBJ2-7; the match to TRBD1 covers 8 bases. CDR1 is SGHAT and CDR2 is FQNNGV in the germline V gene. The CDR3 covers 16 residues. V gave up 1 base and J gave up 4 bases; unmatched junction bases: 9. CDR3 DNA: TGTGCCAGCAGCTTAGTCTCAGTCGGACAGGGTTACGAGCAGTACTTC. Amino acids: CASSLVSVGQGYEQYF.

This rearrangement joins TRBV5-1 to TRBJ1-1; 7 bases agree with TRBD1. Germline CDR1 is SGHRS and CDR2 is YFSETQ. The V gene end was trimmed by 3 bases and the J gene end by 0 bases; junction bases not matched to a gene: 2. The CDR3 consists of 14 residues. CDR3 amino acids: CASSSTGVNTEAFF. The CDR3 DNA reads as TGCGCCAGCAGCTCCACAGGGGTGAACACTGAAGCTTTCTTT.

This clone occurred a few times. The chain is built from TRBV3-1 (or the pseudogene TRBV3-2) and TRBJ1-4, with TRBD1 matching 10 bases. The J segment lost 4 bases and the V segment lost 4 bases, leaving 6 bases of the junction unmatched. The CDR3 length is 16 residues. Germline V gives CDR1 LGHDT, CDR2 YNNKEL (reference sequence). CDR3 region: CASSRRTGGSNEKLFF. The CDR3 nucleotides are TGTGCCAGCAGCCGACGGACAGGGGGAAGTAATGAAAAACTGTTTTTT.

V usage is TRBV7-6 and J usage is TRBJ2-5; TRBD1 agrees at 7 bases. After removal of 8 bases from V and 1 base from J, the junction contained 1 base not matched to a gene. This CDR3 has 12 amino acids. The germline V gene encodes CDR1 SGHVS and CDR2 FNYEAQ. The CDR3 loop reads CASGTVQETQYF. As DNA, the CDR3 is TGTGCCAGCGGGACAGTCCAAGAGACCCAGTACTTC. The full variable domain, in which reference TRBV7-6 and TRBJ2-5 provide the parts outside the CDR3, is GAGVSQSPRYKVTKRGQDVALRCDPISGHVSLYWYRQALGQGPEFLTYFNYEAQQDKSGLPNDRFSAERPEGSISTLTIQRTEQRDSAMYRCASGTVQETQYFGPGTRLLVL.

The chain couples TRBV6-2 or TRBV6-3 to TRBJ2-5, with D maybe TRBD2 (5 bases). Trimming removed 5 bases from V and 3 bases from J, with 13 bases in between. CDR1 is MNHEY, CDR2 SVGEGT, per germline. The CDR3 is 14 residues long. CDR3 DNA sequence: TGTGCCAGCAGTGACCGACTAATAGAAGAGACCCAGTACTTC. Protein product: CASSDRLIEETQYF.